Each of the 7 T cell receptor beta chains below was sequenced from the same sample in a study of graft-versus-host responses after intestinal transplantation (dated by TCRdb to the early 2020s). The library was obtained by the immunoSEQ multiplex PCR assay. TCRdb took over this immuneACCESS table, retaining in-frame rearrangements with V and J assigned. Such tables are incomplete; in checked studies, under half of the missing clones stem from an unresolved V gene, and the remainder is unexplained. This sample holds under 45,000 clones; 80% to 95% were observed only once. The ten largest clones add up to less than 4.5% of the sample. The specimen comprised PBMCs, sampled roughly 110 weeks after intestinal transplantation. Every receptor here comes from a human patient who received an intestinal transplant, so some T cells may come from the graft donor.

The chain links TRBV19 to TRBJ1-5; no definite D call. V lost 0 bases, J lost 5 bases, and 14 bases lay in between. CDR1 is LNHDA and CDR2 is SQIVND in the germline V gene (reference sequence). The CDR3 consists of 16 residues. CDR3 region: CASSIESASWYQPQHF. The CDR3 DNA sequence: TGTGCCAGTAGTATAGAATCGGCCAGTTGGTATCAGCCCCAGCATTTT.

The rearrangement joins TRBV5-1 to TRBJ2-3; 8 bases are shared with TRBD1. The CDR3 totals 15 residues. Losses at the gene ends were 3 bases for V and 3 bases for J; bases not matched to a gene: 6. CDR1 and CDR2 from the germline V gene are SGHRS and YFSETQ. CDR3 bases: TGCGCCAGCAGCTACGGACAGGGAAGGACAGATACGCAGTATTTT. Translating gives CASSYGQGRTDTQYF.

This clone is a singleton in its sample. The chain uses TRBV2 and TRBJ1-1; a weak D match, TRBD1 (5 bases). The CDR3 consists of 14 residues. Trimming shortened V by 4 bases and J by 1 base, and 10 bases separated the two germline ends. CDR1 SNHLY and CDR2 FYNNEI come from the germline V gene. The CDR3 DNA follows: TGTGCCAGCAGTGCCCGACAGAGGAACACTGAAGCTTTCTTT. Translated: CASSARQRNTEAFF.

The chain recombines TRBV6-1 with TRBJ2-5; no clear D gene. The CDR3 is made up of 11 amino acids. Germline loops: CDR1 MNHNS, CDR2 SASEGT. V was shortened by 7 bases and J by 4 bases, with 7 bases between the two germline ends. DNA of the CDR3: TGTGCCAGCACGGCCCGAGAGACCCAGTACTTC. The encoded protein is CASTARETQYF.

The chain joins TRBV7-9 to TRBJ2-2; D is perhaps TRBD2 (5 bases). Germline CDR1 and CDR2: SEHNR and FQNEAQ (reference sequence). This CDR3 region has 17 residues. V lost 4 bases and J 4 bases, leaving 19 bases between the germline ends. The CDR3 here is CASSYPLKGVPTGELFF. The CDR3 DNA is TGTGCCAGCAGCTACCCCCTGAAGGGAGTACCCACCGGGGAGCTGTTTTTT.

The gene calls are TRBV29-1 and TRBJ2-1, with TRBD1 as a possible D gene (6 bases). V gave up 4 bases and J gave up 5 bases, with 9 bases separating them. Per the germline V gene, CDR1 is SQVTM and CDR2 is ANQGSEA. The CDR3 consists of 12 residues. The CDR3 protein is CSVARTDNEQFF. The CDR3 DNA sequence: TGCAGCGTTGCTAGGACAGACAATGAGCAGTTCTTC.

J is TRBJ2-5 and V is TRBV6-5; D gene ambiguous. Trimming shortened V by 4 bases and J by 3 bases, and 6 bases separated the two germline ends. There are 12 residues in the CDR3. The germline V gene has CDR1 MNHEY and CDR2 SVGAGI. CDR3 sequence reads: CASSLGKETQYF. Written as DNA, the CDR3 is TGTGCCAGCAGTTTAGGGAAAGAGACCCAGTACTTC.